This T cell receptor beta chain appears in the sequencing data of a study of blood T cell repertoires in COVID-19. Study information: Acute and convalescent COVID-19 specimens originated in the United States, Italy and Spain.

The length of the CDR3 is 16 residues. J gave up 3 bases and V 6 bases, and 7 bases lay outside the gene matches. CDR1 KGHSH and CDR2 LQKENI come from the germline V gene. In the authors' workflow: Reference gene primer amplification in the assay estimated nucleated cell counts. Sequencing was performed with immunoSEQ multiplex PCR; in TCRdb, only in-frame clones are kept and a portion is missing. The D gene and trimming were derived from the DNA, and the V and J assignments and clone size from that table. This sample has roughly 68,000 clones, with 70% to 90% found just once. The rearrangement uses TRBV18 and TRBJ2-1; 11 nucleotides line up with TRBD2. The sequenced sample was peripheral blood. The receptor was derived from a woman aged 45-60 years with COVID-19, enrolled during active disease. The CDR3 is CASSPLTSGVYNEQFF. DNA of the CDR3: TGTGCCAGCTCTCCATTGACTAGCGGGGTCTACAATGAGCAGTTCTTC.